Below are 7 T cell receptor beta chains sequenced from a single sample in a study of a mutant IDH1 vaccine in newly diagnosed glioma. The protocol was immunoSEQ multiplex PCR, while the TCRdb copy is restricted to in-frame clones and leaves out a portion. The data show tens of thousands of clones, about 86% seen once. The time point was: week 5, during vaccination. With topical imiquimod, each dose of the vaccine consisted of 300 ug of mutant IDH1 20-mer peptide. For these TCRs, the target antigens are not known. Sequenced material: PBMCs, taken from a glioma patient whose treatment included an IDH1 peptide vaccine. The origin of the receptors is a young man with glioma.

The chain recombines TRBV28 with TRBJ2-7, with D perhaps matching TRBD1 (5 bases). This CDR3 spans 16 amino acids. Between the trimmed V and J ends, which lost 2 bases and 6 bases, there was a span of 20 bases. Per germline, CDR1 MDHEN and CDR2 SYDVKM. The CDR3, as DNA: TGTGCCAGCAGTTTACACACCGGGTCGACAGTCCCCGAGCAGTACTTC. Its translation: CASSLHTGSTVPEQYF.

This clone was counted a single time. This chain's CDR3 is CASSGRAYEQYF. CDR3 nucleotides: TGTGCCAGCAGCGGGAGAGCCTACGAGCAGTACTTC. The V call is TRBV13, the J call TRBJ2-7; perhaps TRBD2 as D (5 bases). Trimming pared 5 bases from V and 2 bases from J, leaving 7 bases between. The CDR3 covers 12 residues. Germline V lookup: CDR1 PRHDT, CDR2 FYEKMQ (reference sequence).

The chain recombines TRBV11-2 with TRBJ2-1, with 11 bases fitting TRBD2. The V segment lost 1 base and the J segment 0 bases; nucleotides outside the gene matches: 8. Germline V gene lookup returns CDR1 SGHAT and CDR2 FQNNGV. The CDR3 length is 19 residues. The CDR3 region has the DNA TGTGCCAGCAGCTTAGGGCGACTAGCGGGGTTGAGCTCCTACAATGAGCAGTTCTTC. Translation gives CASSLGRLAGLSSYNEQFF.

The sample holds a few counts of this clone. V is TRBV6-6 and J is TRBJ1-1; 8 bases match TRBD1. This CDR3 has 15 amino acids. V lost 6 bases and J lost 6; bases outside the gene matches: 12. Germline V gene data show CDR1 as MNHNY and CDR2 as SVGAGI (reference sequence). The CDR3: CASRPDRVISAEAFF. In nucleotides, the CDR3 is TGTGCCAGCAGGCCGGACAGGGTCATTTCCGCTGAAGCTTTCTTT.

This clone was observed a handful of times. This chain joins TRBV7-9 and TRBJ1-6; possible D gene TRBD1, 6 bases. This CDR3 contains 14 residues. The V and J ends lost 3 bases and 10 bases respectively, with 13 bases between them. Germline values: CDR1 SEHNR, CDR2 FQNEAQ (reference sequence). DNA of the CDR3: TGTGCCAGCAGCTTGGCAGGGGTCAACTCACCCCTCCACTTT. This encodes CASSLAGVNSPLHF.

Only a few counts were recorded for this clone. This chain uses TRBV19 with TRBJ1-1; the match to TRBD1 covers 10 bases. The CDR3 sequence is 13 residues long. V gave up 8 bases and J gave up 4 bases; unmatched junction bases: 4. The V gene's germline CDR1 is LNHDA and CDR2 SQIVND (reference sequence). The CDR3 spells CASGRDRGTEAFF. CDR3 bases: TGTGCCAGTGGCCGGGACAGGGGCACTGAAGCTTTCTTT. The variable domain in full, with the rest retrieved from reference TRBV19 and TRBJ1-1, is DGGITQSPKYLFRKEGQNVTLSCEQNLNHDAMYWYRQDPGQGLRLIYYSQIVNDFQKGDIAEGYSVSREKKESFPLTVTSAQKNPTAFYLCASGRDRGTEAFFGQGTRLTVV.

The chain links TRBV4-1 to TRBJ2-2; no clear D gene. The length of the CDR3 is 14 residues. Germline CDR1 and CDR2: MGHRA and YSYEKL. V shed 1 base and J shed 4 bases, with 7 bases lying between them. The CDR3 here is CASSQGGGTGELFF. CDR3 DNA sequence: TGCGCCAGCAGCCAAGGAGGTGGCACCGGGGAGCTGTTTTTT.